This TCR beta chain originates from a study of early stage breast cancer tumors. Overall study: Among around twelve ER+/PR+/HER2- tumors, eight were ductal, four lobular.

Clones were read by immunoSEQ multiplex PCR, and TCRdb kept only the in-frame ones, dropping some. Seen here are some 48,000 clones, 65% to 90% observed once, and the top ten hold 1.1% to 1.5%. CDR3 length: 15 amino acids. The ends were cut back, 4 bases at V and 7 bases at J, with 16 bases in the middle. Germline CDR1 and CDR2: MNHEY and SVGAGI. A word on this clone: Its antigen is not known.

Study-level points and caveats: Tumor and normal breast were distinguished via blood comparison in about 90% of the 16 patients.

The sample was blood. The V and J genes are TRBV6-5 and TRBJ2-2; the D gene is possibly TRBD1 (6 bases). The receptor was isolated from a person in their fifties or sixties with breast cancer. The CDR3 reads CASSFTDSSGGELFF. The CDR3 bases are TGTGCCAGCAGTTTCACGGACAGCTCGGGCGGGGAGCTGTTTTTT.